Listed below are T cell receptor beta chains from one sample, sequenced in a study of cytomegalovirus exposure and HLA in healthy donors. Method: immunoSEQ multiplex PCR; TCRdb's copy keeps in-frame clones and lacks some. The data contain under 200,000 clones, less than 85% of them singletons. Specimen: PBMCs. The receptors stem from a man in his forties or fifties in good health and CMV-seronegative. The conserved cysteine and the conserved F or W are not part of the CDR3 here.

V gene: TRBV4-3
CDR3 protein: ASSQDRGSMNTEAF

V gene: TRBV27
CDR3 protein: ASSSAREVRGHIQY

V gene: TRBV6-5
CDR3 protein: ASSLLGGGRYEQF

V gene: TRBV10-2
CDR3 protein: ASSEMSGGGYNEQF

V gene: TRBV6-5
CDR3 protein: ASSYSGSQETQY

V gene: TRBV6-5
CDR3 protein: ASSYKQDYNEQF

V gene: TRBV12-2
CDR3 protein: ASRLELGRMDSYNEQF

V gene: TRBV11-2
CDR3 protein: ASTRDTAYEQY

V gene: TRBV7-2
CDR3 protein: ASSPDIFNQPQH

V gene: TRBV11-1
CDR3 protein: ASSLGGAGDIPNEQF

V gene: TRBV19
CDR3 protein: ASRGDTTNYGYT

V gene: TRBV25-1
CDR3 protein: ASSEYLQSSGYT

V gene: TRBV5-6
CDR3 protein: ASSLEGDWWINQPQH

V gene: TRBV7-9
CDR3 protein: ASSLTGPDQPQH

V gene: TRBV11-2
CDR3 protein: ASSLDLALSSYNEQF

V gene: TRBV18
CDR3 protein: ASSPVQSSYNEQF

V gene: TRBV11-2
CDR3 protein: ASSPGGSGANVLT

V gene: TRBV5-1
CDR3 protein: ASSLEQGMELNTEAF

V gene: TRBV25-1
CDR3 protein: ASSGRGSSYEQY